Sequencing of this T cell receptor beta chain was carried out in a study of T cells in Graves' hyperthyroidism and ophthalmopathy. Study-level information: Once the initial diagnosis was made, peripheral blood was obtained before any treatment.

Used for diagnoses were clinical symptoms, serum thyroxine and TRAb, thyroid ultrasound and orbital computed tomography. This clonotype appeared a single time. What it binds is not known. Study-level findings and limits: A median around 5.9 months before onset, the model predicted ophthalmopathy. Ophthalmopathy and stable hyperthyroidism were told apart by a 13 V-J model.

The CDR3 contains 12 residues. Trimming shortened V by 6 bases and J by 9 bases, and 12 bases separated the two germline ends. Germline V gene lookup returns CDR1 SGHTA and CDR2 FQGNSA. Amplified TCR beta CDR3 regions derived from RNA transcripts. Carried out on the TCR CDR3, a first-round RT-PCR used the HTBI primer set. MiXCR, run by TCRdb on the multiplex PCR reads, gives a single entry per CDR3 protein. The table has around 380,000 distinct CDR3 sequences, 13% seen once. The receptor was isolated from a man aged 30 to 39 with Graves' hyperthyroidism that later progressed to Graves' ophthalmopathy. V is TRBV7-2 and J is TRBJ2-1; D possibly corresponds to TRBD2 (7 bases). The sample taken for sequencing was blood. The CDR3 protein is CASRGGAFEQFF. The CDR3 DNA sequence: TGTGCCAGCAGGGGGGGGGCTTTTGAGCAGTTCTTC.